This TCR beta chain was retrieved from a study of shared clonotypes between healthy human individuals. Findings and caveats of the study: Clonotype sharing across several donors was observed for 4% to 6.5% of naive CD4 clonotypes. Depth was large, yet rarefaction showed that sorted-subset sequencing was incomplete.

The CDR3 loop spans 14 amino acids. From germline, CDR1 is MNHEY and CDR2 SMNVEV (reference sequence). Trimming removed 4 bases at V and 6 bases at J, with 14 bases between. The authors' processing: Junction-only immunoSEQ sequences carried no quality scores, so filtering differed. Produced via immunoSEQ multiplex PCR; TCRdb's table is partial and in-frame only. The D gene and trimming were derived from the DNA, and the V and J assignments and clone size from that table. The table shows 550,000 to 850,000 clones, with approximately 74% occurring only once. This clone was counted a few times. Its antigen is not known.

The sample consisted of memory CD4+ T cells sorted from blood. Regarding subset: CD45RA-negative fraction. The chain carries TRBV27 and TRBJ2-3; D is perhaps TRBD1 (6 bases). The receptor was isolated from a woman aged 25 to 39 in good health. The CDR3 sequence: CASSSGQSPDTQYF. For the CDR3, the DNA is TGTGCCAGCAGTTCTGGACAGTCACCGGATACGCAGTATTTT.